A selection of T cell receptor beta chains follows, all from one sample in a study of regulatory T cells in long-lasting Graves disease. From the multiplex PCR reads, TCRdb called clonotypes with MiXCR, one entry per CDR3 protein. The sample comprises some 600,000 distinct CDR3 sequences, about 16% of which are singletons, and around 13% rests with the top ten. The same data also went into a second study, on T cells in Graves' hyperthyroidism and ophthalmopathy.

This sample comprised peripheral blood mononuclear cells (PBMCs), obtained at new diagnosis, from a patient treated with antithyroid drugs. The receptors were sampled from a man aged 18 to 29 with Graves disease. CDR3s include the opening cysteine and the closing phenylalanine or tryptophan. The D gene is left open where the match is weak. Size is omitted from some rows. Given values are once, few, many or a class for expanded clones.

J gene: TRBJ2-7; D gene: NA; clone size: NA; V gene: TRBV12-3/TRBV12-4; CDR3 DNA: TGTGCCAGCAGTTTACAGTCAACGAGACCACGCGAGCAGTACTTC; CDR3 protein: CASSLQSTRPREQYF
J gene: TRBJ2-7; D gene: NA; clone size: many; V gene: TRBV28; CDR3 DNA: TGTGCCAGCAGTTCCTCCCAGGGCGGTGACGAGCAGTACTTC; CDR3 protein: CASSSSQGGDEQYF
J gene: TRBJ2-3; D gene: NA; clone size: NA; V gene: TRBV7-2; CDR3 DNA: TGTGCCAGCAGTCCCTCCAGGCCCCCAGATACGCAGTATTTT; CDR3 protein: CASSPSRPPDTQYF
J gene: TRBJ2-7; D gene: TRBD1; clone size: many; V gene: TRBV6-1; CDR3 DNA: TGTGCCAGCAGTGCCACGACAGGGGGGTCCTACGAGCAGTACTTC; CDR3 protein: CASSATTGGSYEQYF
J gene: TRBJ2-7; D gene: NA; clone size: many; V gene: TRBV12-3/TRBV12-4; CDR3 DNA: TGTGCCAGCAGTCCCCTGGGTAGCGGCTACGAGCAGTACTTC; CDR3 protein: CASSPLGSGYEQYF
J gene: TRBJ2-7; D gene: NA; clone size: NA; V gene: TRBV14; CDR3 DNA: TGTGCCAGCAGCCAAGTACCCCCTTGGGAAGCGGGCTACGAGCAGTACTTC; CDR3 protein: CASSQVPPWEAGYEQYF
J gene: TRBJ1-4; D gene: NA; clone size: few; V gene: TRBV20-1; CDR3 DNA: TGCAGTGCTAGTTCCGCGCGTGCAACTAATGAAAAACTGTTTTTT; CDR3 protein: CSASSARATNEKLFF
J gene: TRBJ1-1; D gene: TRBD1; clone size: many; V gene: TRBV7-9; CDR3 DNA: TGTGCCAGCAGCCGTGGGACAGCCAGACCAGAAGCTTTCTTT; CDR3 protein: CASSRGTARPEAFF
J gene: TRBJ2-7; D gene: NA; clone size: many; V gene: TRBV5-1; CDR3 DNA: TGCGCCAGCAGCTTGGTTCCGACGGAAAGCCTCTCCTACGAGCAGTACTTC; CDR3 protein: CASSLVPTESLSYEQYF
J gene: TRBJ2-7; D gene: NA; clone size: NA; V gene: TRBV10-3; CDR3 DNA: TGCGCCATCAGTGGGAGGGGACACGCTAACTACGATCAGTACTTC; CDR3 protein: CAISGRGHANYDQYF
J gene: TRBJ2-1; D gene: TRBD2; clone size: NA; V gene: TRBV7-9; CDR3 DNA: TGTGCCAGCAGCTTCAATAGCGGGACTCCCCCGGGGGAGCAGTTCTTC; CDR3 protein: CASSFNSGTPPGEQFF
J gene: TRBJ2-2; D gene: NA; clone size: NA; V gene: TRBV6-2/TRBV6-3; CDR3 DNA: TGTGCCAGCAGTGGTTGGCGGAGGCACACCGGGGAGCTGTTTTTT; CDR3 protein: CASSGWRRHTGELFF
J gene: TRBJ1-2; D gene: NA; clone size: many; V gene: TRBV20-1; CDR3 DNA: TGCAGTGCTGAAAGGACAGCCCACTATGGCTACACCTTC; CDR3 protein: CSAERTAHYGYTF
J gene: TRBJ2-1; D gene: TRBD2; clone size: NA; V gene: TRBV27; CDR3 DNA: TGTGCCAGCAGGACCCCCATAGCGGGGGCCTACAATGCGCAGTTCTTC; CDR3 protein: CASRTPIAGAYNAQFF
J gene: TRBJ2-1; D gene: TRBD2; clone size: NA; V gene: TRBV7-9; CDR3 DNA: TGTGCCAGCAGCTTAGCATTGTGGACTAGCGGGAGTGGGGATGAGCAGTTCTTC; CDR3 protein: CASSLALWTSGSGDEQFF
J gene: TRBJ2-6; D gene: NA; clone size: NA; V gene: TRBV9; CDR3 DNA: TGTGCCAGCAGCGTAGGTTCATCTGGGGCCAACGTCCTGACTTTC; CDR3 protein: CASSVGSSGANVLTF
J gene: TRBJ2-2; D gene: TRBD1; clone size: many; V gene: TRBV30; CDR3 DNA: TGTGCCTGGTACCCGTCCAGGACAGGGTTCGGGGTCGGGGAGCTGTTTTTT; CDR3 protein: CAWYPSRTGFGVGELFF
J gene: TRBJ2-5; D gene: NA; clone size: many; V gene: TRBV10-3; CDR3 DNA: TGTGCCATCGGCAAGAGTCAAGAGACCCAGTACTTC; CDR3 protein: CAIGKSQETQYF
J gene: TRBJ2-5; D gene: TRBD2; clone size: NA; V gene: TRBV5-4; CDR3 DNA: TGTGCCAGCAGCTTGAGCGGGACCCAAGAGACCCAGTACTTC; CDR3 protein: CASSLSGTQETQYF
J gene: TRBJ1-5; D gene: TRBD1; clone size: NA; V gene: TRBV28; CDR3 DNA: TGTGCCAGCAGCGAACCAGGGACAGGGTGGCCGCCCCAGCATTTT; CDR3 protein: CASSEPGTGWPPQHF
J gene: TRBJ1-5; D gene: TRBD1; clone size: many; V gene: TRBV29-1; CDR3 DNA: TGCAGCGTTTCTTCCGGGACAGGGAGCAATCAGCCCCAGCATTTT; CDR3 protein: CSVSSGTGSNQPQHF
J gene: TRBJ1-4; D gene: NA; clone size: NA; V gene: TRBV11-2; CDR3 DNA: TGTGCCAGCAGCACGACTTCTAGGGAAAAACTGTTTTTT; CDR3 protein: CASSTTSREKLFF